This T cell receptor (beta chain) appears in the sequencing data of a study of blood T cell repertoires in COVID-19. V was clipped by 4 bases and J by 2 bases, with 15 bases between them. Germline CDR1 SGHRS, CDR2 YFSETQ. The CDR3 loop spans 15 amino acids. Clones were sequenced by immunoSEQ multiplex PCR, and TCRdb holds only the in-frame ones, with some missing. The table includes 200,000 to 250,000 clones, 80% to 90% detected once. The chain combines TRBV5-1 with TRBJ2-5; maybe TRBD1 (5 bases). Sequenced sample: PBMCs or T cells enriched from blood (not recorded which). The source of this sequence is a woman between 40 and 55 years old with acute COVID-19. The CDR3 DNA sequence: TGCGCCAGCAGCAGCCAAACAGGACCTCAAGAGACCCAGTACTTC. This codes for CASSSQTGPQETQYF.